These T cell receptor beta chains were read from a single sample in a study of shared clonotypes between healthy human individuals. Assay used: immunoSEQ multiplex PCR; TCRdb lists only in-frame clones, some missing. The profile shows 1,400,000 or so clones, around 98.5% of them singletons. The sequencing sample was made of naive CD4+ T cells sorted from blood. Receptor source: a man aged 25-45 years in good health. The CDR3 runs from the conserved cysteine through the conserved F or W. The order of the fields is V gene, CDR3 protein.

v_call: TRBV27
cdr3_aa: CASSLEGRISTDTQYF

v_call: TRBV11-1
cdr3_aa: CASSRLAGVYEQYF

v_call: TRBV2
cdr3_aa: CASSVETVNNQPQHF

v_call: TRBV30
cdr3_aa: CAWSPPRLGQGATNEKLFF

v_call: TRBV7-2
cdr3_aa: CASSFFADTQYF

v_call: TRBV5-1
cdr3_aa: CASSLDQAFGTDTQYF

v_call: TRBV2
cdr3_aa: CASRRDSSYEQYF

v_call: TRBV7-2
cdr3_aa: CASSLRITPNNYGYTF

v_call: TRBV6-5
cdr3_aa: CASSYTSNQPQHF

v_call: TRBV6-1
cdr3_aa: CAIGDRTYTDTQYF

v_call: TRBV2
cdr3_aa: CASRSTGNTEAFF

v_call: TRBV28
cdr3_aa: CASKGNNQPQHF

v_call: TRBV27
cdr3_aa: CASSLSRSSGRSYEQYF

v_call: TRBV6-1
cdr3_aa: CASSDRGRSQPQHF

v_call: TRBV28
cdr3_aa: CASSSPSGNTIYF

v_call: TRBV28
cdr3_aa: CASFLAGIRNEQFF

v_call: TRBV11-2
cdr3_aa: CASSRGHSYEQYF

v_call: TRBV18
cdr3_aa: CASSPWASGRSKNEQYF

v_call: TRBV2
cdr3_aa: CASRGSATHIQYF

v_call: TRBV21-1
cdr3_aa: CASSKVGGSDSNTGELFF

v_call: TRBV29-1
cdr3_aa: CSVGGARGTEAFF

v_call: TRBV29-1
cdr3_aa: CSVAGSGTDTQYF

v_call: TRBV9
cdr3_aa: CASSVALPGSGNTIYF

v_call: TRBV19
cdr3_aa: CASSIVPPPGQYEQYF

v_call: TRBV2
cdr3_aa: CASSSQGTGELFF

v_call: TRBV5-1
cdr3_aa: CASSLGPSTDTQYF

v_call: TRBV5-1
cdr3_aa: CASRAGGGADTQYF

v_call: TRBV2
cdr3_aa: CASSVQGGTDTQYF

v_call: TRBV30
cdr3_aa: CAWRAGTGPPGELFF

v_call: TRBV7-9
cdr3_aa: CASSFRGKYF

v_call: TRBV27
cdr3_aa: CASRDRDRGYEQYF

v_call: TRBV13
cdr3_aa: CASRWGRANYGYTF

v_call: TRBV5-6
cdr3_aa: CASSHKGAEAFF

v_call: TRBV11-3
cdr3_aa: CASSLISGSTDTQYF

v_call: TRBV11-3
cdr3_aa: CASSLGSYNEQFF

v_call: TRBV5-1
cdr3_aa: CASVLTPQETQYF

v_call: TRBV19
cdr3_aa: CASSIRFSGLANNEQFF

v_call: TRBV10-1
cdr3_aa: CASSVGGVYEQYF

v_call: TRBV21-1
cdr3_aa: CASSKDGSWSKHIQYF

v_call: TRBV15
cdr3_aa: CATSRDQGNGYTF

v_call: TRBV9
cdr3_aa: CASSPYPTDYGYTF

v_call: TRBV5-5
cdr3_aa: CASRPGMDYSSYEQYF

v_call: TRBV4-3
cdr3_aa: CASSQEPDSGNTIYF

v_call: TRBV6-1
cdr3_aa: CASSERVGPGFGQPQHF

v_call: TRBV25-1
cdr3_aa: CASSEPTDFNEKLFF

v_call: TRBV11-3
cdr3_aa: CASSFRGAGEQYF

v_call: TRBV9
cdr3_aa: CASSSLPQNTEAFF

v_call: TRBV29-1
cdr3_aa: CSVVRGALDTEAFF

v_call: TRBV7-2
cdr3_aa: CASSLVNEQFF

v_call: TRBV27
cdr3_aa: CASSPTIGPRGQYF

v_call: TRBV28
cdr3_aa: CASSLVGPNYEQYF

v_call: TRBV27
cdr3_aa: CASSLEGSRRRDEQYF

v_call: TRBV9
cdr3_aa: CASSAPPTRGGSYEQYF

v_call: TRBV5-6
cdr3_aa: CASSPGQLQETQYF

v_call: TRBV27
cdr3_aa: CASSRARGTQYF

v_call: TRBV5-1
cdr3_aa: CASSRGASYEQYF

v_call: TRBV4-3
cdr3_aa: CASSQRGGGEKLFF